The 13 T cell receptor beta chains presented below share a single source sample, sequenced in a study of cytomegalovirus exposure and HLA in healthy donors. The PCR contained 60 Vbeta and 13 Jbeta primers. Here immunoSEQ multiplex PCR was the method, and the copy in TCRdb shows in-frame clones only, minus some. The profile shows under 120,000 clones, about 80% of them singletons. The source material was PBMCs. All receptors come from a woman between 40 and 50 years old in good health and CMV-seronegative.

The chain has TRBV9 and TRBJ2-3; possible D gene TRBD2, 5 bases. Trimming removed 2 bases at V and 1 base at J, with 8 bases between. Germline-derived CDR1 and CDR2 are SGDLS and YYNGEE. The CDR3 is made up of 14 amino acids. Here the CDR3 reads CASSVTEGTDTQYF. CDR3 nucleotide sequence: TGTGCCAGCAGCGTGACGGAGGGCACAGATACGCAGTATTTT.

V gene TRBV4-1 combines with J gene TRBJ1-5, with unresolved D. Looked up from germline, CDR1 is MGHRA and CDR2 is YSYEKL. V lost 0 bases, J lost 1 base, and 22 bases lay in between. The length of the CDR3 is 20 residues. CDR3 DNA sequence: TGCGCCAGCAGCCAAGATGCCCGGACGGTGACGGGATCCAGCAATCAGCCCCAGCATTTT. Translation gives CASSQDARTVTGSSNQPQHF.

The chain joins TRBV7-2 to TRBJ2-3; 12 bases map to TRBD2. Germline V gives CDR1 SGHTA, CDR2 FQGNSA. V gave up 4 bases and J gave up 6 bases; unmatched junction bases: 14. The CDR3 extends over 18 amino acids. The CDR3 loop is CASSSVGSTSGSDDTQYF. The CDR3 nucleotides read TGTGCCAGCAGCTCAGTAGGGTCGACTAGCGGGAGTGACGATACGCAGTATTTT.

This clone was counted only a few times. The chain is built from TRBV10-3 and TRBJ2-2; 12 bases align to TRBD2. This CDR3 contains 19 residues. Trimming took 2 bases from V and 4 from J; bases not matched to a gene: 11. Germline-derived CDR1 and CDR2 are ENHRY and SYGVKD. Written as DNA, the CDR3 is TGTGCCATCAGTGAGCCTCCTGGACTAGCGGGACGTACCACCGGGGAGCTGTTTTTT. Amino acid sequence: CAISEPPGLAGRTTGELFF.

The V and J genes are TRBV19 and TRBJ2-7; 8 bases are a match to TRBD1. CDR3 length equals 15 residues. The J segment lost 2 bases and the V segment lost 7 bases, leaving 10 bases of the junction unmatched. Germline loops: CDR1 LNHDA, CDR2 SQIVND (reference sequence). The CDR3 nucleotides are TGTGCCAGTACCCTAGGGACAGGCGAAACCTACGAGCAGTACTTC. Protein product: CASTLGTGETYEQYF.

V usage is TRBV7-2 and J usage is TRBJ1-3; the match to TRBD1 covers 9 bases. This CDR3 contains 15 residues. CDR1 SGHTA and CDR2 FQGNSA come from the germline V gene. Trimming at V came to 5 bases and at J to 4 bases, leaving 6 bases not matched to a gene. The CDR3 is CASSRDRVAGNTIYF. In DNA, the CDR3 is TGTGCCAGCAGCCGGGACAGGGTAGCAGGAAACACCATATATTTT.

This clone was recorded a few times. This rearrangement joins TRBV19 to TRBJ2-7; 9 bases align to TRBD2. Germline-derived CDR1 and CDR2 are LNHDA and SQIVND (reference sequence). This CDR3 contains 13 residues. V lost 11 bases to trimming and J lost 4 bases; unmatched junction nucleotides: 9. The CDR3 DNA is TGTGCCGGGAACCCTAGCGGGATGTACGAGCAGTACTTC. This gives the protein CAGNPSGMYEQYF. Filled out from reference TRBV19 and TRBJ2-7, the complete variable domain reads DGGITQSPKYLFRKEGQNVTLSCEQNLNHDAMYWYRQDPGQGLRLIYYSQIVNDFQKGDIAEGYSVSREKKESFPLTVTSAQKNPTAFYLCAGNPSGMYEQYFGPGTRLTVT.

The rearrangement uses TRBV7-9 and TRBJ2-7, with D uncertain. Per the germline V gene, CDR1 is SEHNR and CDR2 is FQNEAQ (reference sequence). Trimming shortened V by 5 bases and J by 7 bases, and 12 bases separated the two germline ends. The CDR3 is 12 amino acids. The CDR3 loop is CASSLGYWEQYF. DNA for the CDR3: TGTGCCAGCAGCCTCGGGTATTGGGAGCAGTACTTC.

This clone was detected only once. In DNA, the CDR3 is TGTGCCAGCAGTGATGAAGGGGTTGGTCAGCCCCAGCATTTT. Translating gives CASSDEGVGQPQHF. This chain uses TRBV2 with TRBJ1-5; TRBD1 is a possible D gene (5 bases). The CDR3 consists of 14 residues. The germline V gene has CDR1 SNHLY and CDR2 FYNNEI. V was trimmed by 3 bases and J by 6 bases, leaving 12 bases between them.

This rearrangement joins TRBV5-6 to TRBJ2-1; TRBD2 aligns across 10 bases. V was clipped by 2 bases and J by 7 bases; unmatched bases: 6. CDR3 length: 15 amino acids. Germline V gene lookup returns CDR1 SGHDT and CDR2 YYEEEE. CDR3 loop: CASSFALAGDNEQFF. In DNA, the CDR3 is TGTGCCAGCAGCTTTGCCCTAGCGGGGGATAATGAGCAGTTCTTC.

The chain couples TRBV27 to TRBJ2-5; possible D gene TRBD1, 7 bases. The closer fit of TRBJ2-7 to the DNA end suggests the J call may be wrong. Germline CDR1 is MNHEY and CDR2 is SMNVEV (reference sequence). The CDR3 contains 14 residues. The DNA of the CDR3 is TGTGCCAGCAGCCCTATACAGGGGAGGAACGAGCAGTACTTC. The encoded protein is CASSPIQGRNEQYF.

This chain uses TRBV19 with TRBJ1-1; TRBD1 might be the D (5 bases). The V and J ends lost 9 bases and 2 bases respectively, with 16 bases between them. The CDR3 runs to 14 residues. Germline V lookup: CDR1 LNHDA, CDR2 SQIVND (reference sequence). The CDR3 nucleotides read TGTGCCAGGGAGGGTTGGGACGATAACACTGAAGCTTTCTTT. Its protein is CAREGWDDNTEAFF.

The V call is TRBV15, the J call TRBJ2-6; tentative D call: TRBD1 (7 bases). The V gene's germline CDR1 is LNHNV and CDR2 YYDKDF (reference sequence). With 2 bases removed from V and 8 bases from J, the gap between germline ends came to 13 bases. This CDR3 comprises 15 residues. The CDR3 sequence is CATSRRQGGPNVLTF. The CDR3 DNA is TGTGCCACCAGCAGAAGGCAGGGGGGACCCAACGTCCTGACTTTC.